The TCR beta chain described here comes from a study of radiation and T cells in renal cell carcinoma. General study findings and limits: In blood, top tumor clones expanded by 2 weeks, shrinking by 4. Without pretreatment biopsies, baseline tumor clonotype presence was undetermined.

The sample's time point: blood 4 weeks post-SBRT, at nephrectomy. Treatment: 15 Gy SBRT to primary tumor, nephrectomy 4 weeks later. Nephrectomy followed 15 Gy stereotactic body radiation by 4 weeks. After SBRT, blood was collected at 2 and 4 weeks, plus baseline. Note on this clone: Antigen: not known.

Sequencing used immunoSEQ multiplex PCR; TCRdb keeps in-frame clones, though not all of them. The sample contains some 80,000 clones, less than 85% of which appear only once. V gave up 4 bases and J gave up 8 bases, with 10 bases separating them. Germline CDR1 and CDR2: SGHDT and YYEEEE. CDR3 length equals 13 residues. Source: blood, taken from a patient whose treatment included radiotherapy and nephrectomy. This sequence joins TRBV5-6 and TRBJ1-6; D not certain. The sequence was collected from a woman in her sixties or seventies with renal cell carcinoma. CDR3 residues: CASSGVLYSPLHF. CDR3 coding DNA: TGTGCCAGCAGCGGGGTCCTTTATTCACCCCTCCACTTT.